Listed here are 18 T cell receptor beta chains from one sample, sequenced in a study of identical twins. TCRdb used MiXCR to reprocess the 5' RACE reads, holding one entry per CDR3 protein. The sample has 1.5 million to 2 million distinct CDR3 sequences; about 32% are singletons. Sequenced: cord blood. The receptors were sampled from a newborn girl in good health.

The chain has TRBV10-3 and TRBJ1-1, with 12 nucleotides matching TRBD1. The length of the CDR3 is 13 residues. CDR1 is ENHRY and CDR2 is SYGVKD in the germline V gene. The junction had 2 bases not matched to a gene; V was cut back by 8 bases and J by 4 bases. CDR3 residues: CAIGGQGATEAFF. The CDR3 bases are TGTGCCATCGGGGGACAGGGGGCCACTGAAGCTTTCTTT.

The rearrangement uses TRBV10-1 and TRBJ2-7; 7 bases match TRBD1. The junction had 11 bases not matched to a gene; V was cut back by 5 bases and J by 1 base. There are 16 residues in the CDR3. Germline V CDR1 and CDR2: WNHNN, SYGVQD (reference sequence). CDR3 sequence reads: CASSPAPGTDSYEQYF. The CDR3 DNA sequence: TGCGCCAGCAGTCCTGCCCCCGGGACAGATTCCTACGAGCAGTACTTC.

This clonotype was counted between two and nine times. The chain combines TRBV4-2 with TRBJ2-2; D remains ambiguous. The CDR3 loop spans 18 amino acids. Germline lookup yields CDR1 LGHNA and CDR2 YNFKEQ. V gave up 1 base and J gave up 1 base, with 16 bases separating them. CDR3: CASSQVTNGGLNTGELFF. The CDR3 bases are TGTGCCAGCAGCCAAGTAACGAATGGCGGCCTGAACACCGGGGAGCTGTTTTTT.

This clonotype was counted only a few times. V gene TRBV20-1 combines with J gene TRBJ2-5; TRBD2 is a possible D gene (5 bases). The DNA matches TRBJ2-7 better at its end, which makes the J call doubtful. Germline V gene sequence: CDR1 DFQATT, CDR2 SNEGSKA (reference sequence). CDR3 length equals 13 residues. The CDR3 region has the DNA TGCAGTGCCCTGCCGGGAACGGCCTACGAGCAGTACTTC. It translates to CSALPGTAYEQYF.

The table lists this clonotype with a few counts. The chain recombines TRBV7-9 with TRBJ2-1, with 11 bases aligning to TRBD2. Germline V gene data show CDR1 as SEHNR and CDR2 as FQNEAQ (reference sequence). J gave up 0 bases and V 5 bases, and 15 bases lay outside the gene matches. The CDR3 length is 20 residues. The chain's CDR3 is CASSPRVTIAGGDSYNEQFF. CDR3 DNA sequence: TGTGCCAGCAGCCCCAGAGTCACAATAGCGGGGGGGGACTCCTACAATGAGCAGTTCTTC.

The chain joins TRBV6-5 to TRBJ2-2; 8 bases align to TRBD1. The V segment lost 7 bases and the J segment 7 bases; nucleotides outside the gene matches: 11. The V gene's germline CDR1 is MNHEY and CDR2 SVGAGI. The CDR3 covers 15 residues. As DNA, the CDR3 is TGTGCCAGCATTAAGGGGAATACAGGGGGCGGGGAGCTGTTTTTT. It specifies CASIKGNTGGGELFF.

This clonotype showed up just a few times. V is TRBV5-5 and J is TRBJ2-5, with D perhaps matching TRBD1 (6 bases). The CDR3 totals 15 residues. The germline V and J ends were trimmed by 0 bases and 4 bases, with 13 bases remaining between them. Germline V lookup: CDR1 SGHKS, CDR2 YYEKEE (reference sequence). CDR3 residues: CASSLAGVITETQYF. CDR3 nucleotides: TGTGCCAGCAGCTTGGCAGGGGTGATCACAGAGACCCAGTACTTC.

The CDR3 DNA is TGCGCCAGCAGCTTGAGAGACAGGGAGCTCAATGAGCAGTTCTTC. Translating gives CASSLRDRELNEQFF. This chain links TRBV5-1 with TRBJ2-1; TRBD1 aligns across 7 bases. The CDR3 is made up of 15 amino acids. Trimming removed 1 base from V and 6 bases from J; junction bases left unmatched: 7. The germline CDR1 and CDR2 sequences are SGHRS and YFSETQ.

This clonotype was detected many times. The chain employs TRBV28 and TRBJ2-4; 7 bases are a match to TRBD1. The V segment lost 6 bases and the J segment 13 bases; nucleotides outside the gene matches: 12. The length of the CDR3 is 13 residues. The germline V gene encodes CDR1 MDHEN and CDR2 SYDVKM. The CDR3 here is CASSTVNRGEQYF. The CDR3 nucleotides read TGTGCCAGCAGCACCGTAAACAGGGGAGAACAGTACTTC.

This clonotype was recorded at least ten times. The genes are TRBV29-1 and TRBJ1-2; D perhaps matches TRBD1 (5 bases). Looked up from germline, CDR1 is SQVTM and CDR2 is ANQGSEA. V was shortened by 6 bases and J by 2 bases, with 13 bases between the two germline ends. CDR3 length: 13 amino acids. CDR3 amino acids: CSVVSGSNYGYTF. Here the CDR3 DNA reads TGCAGCGTGGTCTCAGGGTCGAACTATGGCTACACCTTC. Full variable domain (rest looked up from reference TRBV29-1 and TRBJ1-2): SAVISQKPSRDICQRGTSLTIQCQVDSQVTMMFWYRQQPGQSLTLIATANQGSEATYESGFVIDKFPISRPNLTFSTLTVSNMSPEDSSIYLCSVVSGSNYGYTFGSGTRLTVV.

CDR3 protein: CSARDMRGIQPYEQYF. Written as DNA, the CDR3 is TGCAGTGCTAGAGATATGAGGGGAATCCAACCCTACGAGCAGTACTTC. This chain connects TRBV20-1 to TRBJ2-7, with D perhaps matching TRBD1 or TRBD2 (5 bases each). Germline CDR1 is DFQATT and CDR2 is SNEGSKA (reference sequence). This CDR3 contains 16 residues. V lost 0 bases and J 2 bases, leaving 17 bases between the germline ends.

The J gene is TRBJ1-2, the V gene TRBV18, with D maybe TRBD1 (5 bases). Germline assignment: CDR1 KGHSH and CDR2 LQKENI. CDR3 size: 13 residues. The germline V and J ends were trimmed by 1 base and 8 bases, with 11 bases remaining between them. CDR3 nucleotide sequence: TGTGCCAGCTCACCACTTGACAGCTGGGGCTACACCTTC. Translated, it gives CASSPLDSWGYTF.

This clonotype was seen at least ten times. This rearrangement joins TRBV5-1 to TRBJ2-3, with D perhaps being TRBD1 or TRBD2 (7 bases each). From germline, CDR1 is SGHRS and CDR2 YFSETQ. The CDR3 has 15 residues. The V end lost 2 bases, the J end lost 3 bases, and 13 bases lay between the germline ends. The chain's CDR3 is CASSLTGEGTDTQYF. CDR3 DNA: TGCGCCAGCAGCTTAACAGGGGAGGGGACAGATACGCAGTATTTT.

V is TRBV4-1 and J is TRBJ2-1; 7 bases align to TRBD2. Germline trimming cut 1 base from V and 5 bases from J; bases unmatched to any gene: 8. The CDR3 extends over 16 amino acids. The germline V gene encodes CDR1 MGHRA and CDR2 YSYEKL. The DNA of the CDR3 is TGCGCCAGCAGCCAAGGCCCCGGGACTACAAACAATGAGCAGTTCTTC. Translating gives CASSQGPGTTNNEQFF.

As for this clonotype: Being one base from a much bigger clone, this may be a read error. V usage is TRBV9 and J usage is TRBJ2-3; no definite D call. Germline values: CDR1 SGDLS, CDR2 YYNGEE. This CDR3 is 11 amino acids long. The CDR3 sequence: CASSPLDAQYF. In nucleotides, the CDR3 is TGTGCCAGCAGCCCCCTAGATGCGCAGTATTTT.

Points on this clonotype: A read error may produce the germline difference seen at one junction end. The chain recombines TRBV14 with TRBJ1-6, with D unresolved. This CDR3 comprises 14 residues. Germline assignment: CDR1 SGHDN and CDR2 FVKESK. CDR3 protein: CASSQVRRNSPPHF. CDR3 bases: TGTGCCAGCAGCCAAGTTAGGAGAAATTCACCCCCCCACTTT.

This clonotype was counted many times. Germline is not matched at one junction end, which may reflect a read error. The chain uses TRBV29-1 and TRBJ2-3, with TRBD2 matching 8 bases. The CDR3 has 12 residues. Per germline, CDR1 SQVTM and CDR2 ANQGSEA. CDR3 loop: CSFEVAGLTQYF. The CDR3 DNA follows: TGCAGCTTTGAGGTAGCGGGGCTTACGCAGTATTTT.

J is TRBJ2-3 and V is TRBV4-1, with D unclear. Between the trimmed V and J ends, which lost 3 bases and 2 bases, there was a span of 12 bases. Germline V gene sequence: CDR1 MGHRA, CDR2 YSYEKL. The CDR3 has 15 residues. CDR3 sequence: CASSHFRLPTDTQYF. The CDR3 DNA reads as TGCGCCAGCAGCCATTTTCGGCTTCCCACAGATACGCAGTATTTT.